The 9 T cell receptor beta chains below all came from one sample that was sequenced in a study of Graves' ophthalmopathy and Graves' hyperthyroidism. Amplified TCR beta CDR3 regions were obtained using RNA transcripts as template. First-round RT-PCR employed HTBI primers, with a second-round multiplex PCR after it. One entry per CDR3 protein results from TCRdb running MiXCR on the multiplex PCR reads. The sample lists about 740,000 distinct CDR3 sequences; approximately 40% were seen once. Sequences were obtained from peripheral blood. The source of these receptors is an adult man with Graves' ophthalmopathy.

The CDR3 sequence is CASRLDLYGYTF. The DNA for the CDR3 is TGTGCCAGCAGACTTGACCTCTATGGCTACACCTTC. The chain is built from TRBV6-1 and TRBJ1-2; D is uncertain. The V end was cut by 6 bases, the J end by 4 bases, with 9 bases between. The CDR3 is 12 residues long. Germline V gene sequence: CDR1 MNHNS, CDR2 SASEGT.

This clonotype was seen only once. V and J are TRBV10-3 and TRBJ1-5; TRBD1 might be the D (5 bases). The CDR3 contains 15 residues. Trimming took 5 bases from V and 7 from J, leaving 18 bases between them. The germline gives CDR1 ENHRY, CDR2 SYGVKD. The CDR3 reads CAISTTSGGNQPQHF. Here the CDR3 DNA reads TGTGCCATCAGTACGACTAGCGGGGGTAACCAGCCCCAGCATTTT.

The table lists this clonotype with many counts. The chain carries TRBV7-9 and TRBJ1-6, with D perhaps matching TRBD1 (5 bases). Trimming left V 0 bases short and J 8 bases short, with 17 bases between. The CDR3 length is 17 residues. Germline-derived CDR1 and CDR2 are SEHNR and FQNEAQ (reference sequence). The CDR3 DNA is TGTGCCAGCAGCTTAGCCCCGTTTGCGGGGCCGGATTCACCCCTCCACTTT. This codes for CASSLAPFAGPDSPLHF.

A few counts support this clonotype. The V gene is TRBV20-1, the J gene TRBJ2-7; D gene unclear. V lost 0 bases and J 5 bases, leaving 14 bases between the germline ends. This CDR3 contains 14 residues. Germline assignment: CDR1 DFQATT and CDR2 SNEGSKA (reference sequence). The CDR3, as DNA: TGCAGTGCTAGAGACCTGACAATGCTTGACGAGCAGTACTTC. It specifies CSARDLTMLDEQYF.

This clonotype was seen a few times. The V call is TRBV20-1, the J call TRBJ2-7; 9 nucleotides agree with TRBD1. V lost 7 bases to trimming and J lost 3 bases; unmatched junction nucleotides: 1. Germline CDR1 reads DFQATT; CDR2 reads SNEGSKA (reference sequence). The length of the CDR3 is 11 residues. CDR3 DNA sequence: TGCAGTGGGGACAGGGACTACGAGCAGTACTTC. Its translation: CSGDRDYEQYF.

This chain links TRBV25-1 with TRBJ2-2, with 10 bases lining up with TRBD1. The trim removed 6 bases at V and 4 bases at J, leaving 8 bases unmatched. This CDR3 region has 16 residues. CDR1 MGHDK and CDR2 SYGVNS come from the germline V gene. This CDR3 is CASRDRGLRVTGELFF. For the CDR3, the DNA is TGTGCCAGCAGAGACAGGGGGCTGCGTGTCACCGGGGAGCTGTTTTTT.

The chain links TRBV9 to TRBJ2-5, with TRBD2 as a possible D gene (5 bases). The CDR3 spans 15 residues. Between the trimmed V and J ends, which lost 0 bases and 4 bases, there was a span of 13 bases. CDR1 and CDR2 (germline): SGDLS, YYNGEE. In nucleotides, the CDR3 is TGTGCCAGCAGCGTAGCCCCGGGCGAGGGAGAGACCCAGTACTTC. Amino acids: CASSVAPGEGETQYF.

A few counts support this clonotype. The V and J genes are TRBV6-4 and TRBJ1-3, with D uncertain. V dropped 4 bases and J dropped 4 bases, with 14 bases sitting between them. The germline V gene has CDR1 MRHNA and CDR2 SNTAGT. The CDR3 is 15 amino acids. The CDR3 sequence: CASSALGLSGNTIYF. The DNA of the CDR3 is TGTGCCAGCAGTGCGCTAGGGCTTTCGGGAAACACCATATATTTT.

The genes are TRBV19 and TRBJ1-1; D is uncertain. The V and J ends lost 2 bases and 0 bases respectively, with 10 bases between them. Germline CDR1 is LNHDA and CDR2 is SQIVND (reference sequence). This CDR3 is 15 amino acids long. CDR3 DNA sequence: TGTGCCAGTAGTATACGCGAGGGATTGAACACTGAAGCTTTCTTT. This translates into CASSIREGLNTEAFF.